The 2 T cell receptor beta chains below all came from one sample that was sequenced in a study of Graves' ophthalmopathy and Graves' hyperthyroidism. The sequenced template was RNA, covering the TCR beta CDR3 region. The library came from an HTBI-primed first-round RT-PCR and a second-round multiplex PCR. TCRdb independently ran MiXCR on the multiplex PCR reads; one entry per CDR3 protein. The sample shows hundreds of thousands of distinct CDR3 sequences, about 40% of them seen only once. The specimen was peripheral blood. The source is an adult man with Graves' ophthalmopathy.

This clonotype was found many times. The chain is built from TRBV3-1 and TRBJ1-1; D ambiguous. Germline CDR1 is LGHDT and CDR2 is YNNKEL (reference sequence). V was shortened by 1 base and J by 8 bases, with 8 bases between the two germline ends. The CDR3 is made up of 12 amino acids. The DNA of the CDR3 is TGTGCCAGCAGCCAAGGGACGGGAGAAGCTTTCTTT. Residues: CASSQGTGEAFF.

In its sample, this clonotype was seen many times. CDR3 nucleotides: TGTGCCAGCAGCCCCGGCCGGACAGGGGCCGACTCCAATCAGCCCCAGCATTTT. This gives the protein CASSPGRTGADSNQPQHF. The V call is TRBV12-3 or TRBV12-4, the J call TRBJ1-5, with 9 bases lining up with TRBD1. V lost 6 bases and J lost 3; bases outside the gene matches: 15. This CDR3 contains 18 residues.